These 22 T cell receptor beta chains came from one sample sequenced in a study of beta chain features in type 1 diabetes. Every isolated RNA sample was fully reverse transcribed, so sequencing captured expressed TCRB transcripts. Repertoires were generated with immunoSEQ multiplex PCR, while TCRdb's copy carries only in-frame clones and drops some. The repertoire holds roughly 330,000 clones, about 10% seen once, with around 0.015% in the top ten. Source material: naive CD4+ T cells from blood. These receptors were taken from a woman in her twenties or thirties in good health.

In this sample, this clone turned up a few times. J is TRBJ2-1 and V is TRBV5-1, with a tentative D call TRBD2 (6 bases). CDR3 size: 16 residues. The V gene's germline CDR1 is SGHRS and CDR2 YFSETQ. V was trimmed by 1 base and J by 3 bases, leaving 14 bases between them. Here the CDR3 DNA reads TGCGCCAGCAGCTTGACGGGAGCCGTCGGCTACAATGAGCAGTTCTTC. Translation gives CASSLTGAVGYNEQFF.

This clone showed up just a few times. V is TRBV2 and J is TRBJ2-3; 7 bases map to TRBD1. The CDR3 contains 14 residues. With 2 bases clipped from V and 2 bases from J, the junction kept 1 base outside the gene matches. Germline V gives CDR1 SNHLY, CDR2 FYNNEI. The CDR3 loop is CASSEQGDTDTQYF. CDR3 nucleotide sequence: TGTGCCAGCAGTGAACAGGGGGACACAGATACGCAGTATTTT.

This chain joins TRBV23-1 and TRBJ2-2; the match to TRBD2 covers 16 bases. TRBV23-1 is annotated as an ORF whose role is uncertain. V lost 2 bases, J lost 3 bases, and 15 bases stayed unmatched. The CDR3 has 22 amino acids. CDR3 sequence reads: CASSQTAVRGLAGGCYTGELFF. CDR3 coding DNA: TGCGCCAGCAGTCAAACGGCGGTCAGGGGACTAGCGGGAGGGTGTTACACCGGGGAGCTGTTTTTT.

This clone was seen a handful of times. The rearrangement links TRBV4-1 to TRBJ1-2; D is possibly TRBD1 (5 bases). Germline V gives CDR1 MGHRA, CDR2 YSYEKL. The CDR3 sequence is 16 residues long. Trimming pared 1 base from V and 2 bases from J, leaving 14 bases between. The CDR3 sequence is CASSQAGGDRNYGYTF. Here the CDR3 DNA reads TGCGCCAGCAGCCAAGCTGGCGGGGACCGGAACTATGGCTACACCTTC.

This clone has a handful of counts. The chain combines TRBV7-2 with TRBJ2-1, with no clear D. The CDR3 has 11 amino acids. Germline CDR1 reads SGHTA; CDR2 reads FQGNSA. V dropped 4 bases and J dropped 9 bases, with 7 bases sitting between them. The DNA of the CDR3 is TGTGCCAGCAGCTCCTCGGGTGAGCAGTTCTTC. Amino acid sequence: CASSSSGEQFF.

This clone occurred a few times. V gene TRBV28 combines with J gene TRBJ1-5; D uncertain. In germline, CDR1 is MDHEN, CDR2 SYDVKM. CDR3 length equals 12 residues. Trimming removed 5 bases from V and 7 bases from J, with 9 bases in between. CDR3 in DNA: TGTGCCAGCAGTAGACTGCGACAGCCCCAGCATTTT. It yields the protein CASSRLRQPQHF.

The V and J genes are TRBV5-6 and TRBJ1-5; possible D gene TRBD1, 5 bases. V lost 1 base and J 4 bases, leaving 9 bases between the germline ends. Germline-derived CDR1 and CDR2 are SGHDT and YYEEEE. This CDR3 has 14 residues. The CDR3 region is CASSLSGTNQPQHF. DNA for the CDR3: TGTGCCAGCAGCTTGTCAGGGACTAATCAGCCCCAGCATTTT.

The chain couples TRBV28 to TRBJ1-5, with D possibly being TRBD1 (5 bases). V was clipped by 7 bases and J by 0 bases, with 10 bases between them. CDR3 size: 14 residues. CDR1 and CDR2 from the germline V gene are MDHEN and SYDVKM. Here the CDR3 reads CASTRENSNQPQHF. The CDR3 DNA sequence: TGTGCCAGCACCAGGGAAAATAGCAATCAGCCCCAGCATTTT.

This clone was seen a few times. The chain joins TRBV5-6 to TRBJ2-2, with TRBD2 as a possible D gene (7 bases). Germline CDR1 is SGHDT and CDR2 is YYEEEE. Trimming pared 6 bases from V and 4 bases from J, leaving 13 bases between. The CDR3 has 14 amino acids. CDR3 sequence: CASTLRGATGELFF. As DNA, the CDR3 is TGTGCCAGCACCTTACGGGGGGCCACCGGGGAGCTGTTTTTT.

This clone was observed a handful of times. The chain employs TRBV11-3 and TRBJ2-5; 7 nucleotides align to TRBD2. The CDR3 runs to 15 residues. Germline lookup yields CDR1 SGHNT and CDR2 YENEEA. V shed 1 base and J 5 bases; nucleotides not matched to a gene: 7. CDR3 sequence (DNA): TGTGCCAGCAGCTTAGGCCAGGGAGGGATCGAGACCCAGTACTTC. Translation: CASSLGQGGIETQYF.

This sequence joins TRBV9 and TRBJ2-5; 8 nucleotides line up with TRBD1. Germline-derived CDR1 and CDR2 are SGDLS and YYNGEE. The ends lost 0 bases at V and 5 bases at J; junction bases unmatched: 3. There are 14 residues in the CDR3. The CDR3 sequence is CASSVGQGMETQYF. CDR3 bases: TGTGCCAGCAGCGTAGGACAGGGGATGGAGACCCAGTACTTC. The full variable domain, completed using reference TRBV9 and TRBJ2-5, is DSGVTQTPKHLITATGQRVTLRCSPRSGDLSVYWYQQSLDQGLQFLIQYYNGEERAKGNILERFSAQQFPDLHSELNLSSLELGDSALYFCASSVGQGMETQYFGPGTRLLVL.

This clone was detected only a few times. This chain uses TRBV2 with TRBJ2-7, with a weak D call TRBD2 (5 bases). Germline CDR1 SNHLY, CDR2 FYNNEI. Trimming shortened V by 5 bases and J by 6 bases, and 14 bases separated the two germline ends. The CDR3 totals 13 residues. The CDR3 loop is CASSSEVRGEQYF. In DNA form, the CDR3 reads TGTGCCAGCAGTTCGGAAGTTCGGGGCGAGCAGTACTTC.

The chain links TRBV29-1 to TRBJ2-4; perhaps TRBD1 as D (6 bases). CDR3 length: 14 amino acids. Germline values: CDR1 SQVTM, CDR2 ANQGSEA. The ends were cut back, 5 bases at V and 1 base at J, with 12 bases in the middle. As DNA, the CDR3 is TGCAGCGTTCTTCAGGGGCTGGCCAAAAACATTCAGTACTTC. The encoded protein is CSVLQGLAKNIQYF.

This clone occurred a few times. The rearrangement uses TRBV6-1 and TRBJ2-7, with 11 bases lining up with TRBD1. CDR3 length equals 14 residues. Looked up from germline, CDR1 is MNHNS and CDR2 is SASEGT. J was trimmed by 6 bases and V by 6 bases; bases with no gene match: 7. The CDR3 DNA is TGTGCCAGCAGGTGGACAGGGGGCCCTTTCGAGCAGTACTTC. Its protein product is CASRWTGGPFEQYF.

This clone was seen only a few times. The chain combines TRBV4-3 with TRBJ2-7; D is possibly TRBD2 (5 bases). Between the trimmed V and J ends, which lost 3 bases and 1 base, there was a span of 10 bases. The CDR3 length is 14 residues. Germline CDR1 reads LGHNA; CDR2 reads YSLEER. This chain's CDR3 is CASSQSTGSYEQYF. The CDR3 nucleotides read TGCGCCAGCAGCCAGTCGACGGGATCCTACGAGCAGTACTTC.

This chain uses TRBV9 with TRBJ2-1, with 11 nucleotides matching TRBD2. Germline V gives CDR1 SGDLS, CDR2 YYNGEE. With V trimmed by 3 bases and J by 4 bases, 9 bases remained unmatched. The CDR3 loop spans 17 amino acids. DNA for the CDR3: TGTGCCAGCAGCGGAACCTTACTAGCGGGAGATTACAATGAGCAGTTCTTC. Translating gives CASSGTLLAGDYNEQFF.

This clone has just a few counts. V is TRBV7-2 and J is TRBJ2-6, with 7 bases that match TRBD2. V trimming: 5 bases; J trimming: 0 bases; junction bases outside the gene matches: 10. Per germline, CDR1 SGHTA and CDR2 FQGNSA. CDR3 length equals 18 residues. The CDR3 nucleotides are TGTGCCAGCAGCCTAGGACTAGGTGGAAGCTCTGGGGCCAACGTCCTGACTTTC. Translation: CASSLGLGGSSGANVLTF.

This clone was counted only a few times. DNA for the CDR3: TGCGCCAGCAGCCAAGAGAGGGGGCGTTTGAACAATGAGCAGTTCTTC. Protein: CASSQERGRLNNEQFF. The rearrangement uses TRBV4-3 and TRBJ2-1; 7 nucleotides agree with TRBD1. With V trimmed by 0 bases and J by 5 bases, 7 bases remained unmatched. This CDR3 comprises 16 residues. Germline loops: CDR1 LGHNA, CDR2 YSLEER.

The chain couples TRBV4-2 to TRBJ2-1; 9 nucleotides align to TRBD1. CDR1 LGHNA and CDR2 YNFKEQ come from the germline V gene. This CDR3 is built from 14 residues. V lost 1 base to trimming and J lost 8 bases; unmatched junction nucleotides: 3. CDR3 region: CASSQGTGVDEQFF. In DNA form, the CDR3 reads TGTGCCAGCAGCCAAGGGACAGGGGTTGATGAGCAGTTCTTC.

The chain is built from TRBV4-3 and TRBJ1-2; the D gene is possibly TRBD1 (5 bases). Germline V gene sequence: CDR1 LGHNA, CDR2 YSLEER. Deletions cut 4 bases from V and 2 bases from J, with 11 bases between. The CDR3 contains 14 residues. CDR3 DNA: TGCGCCAGCAGCCCCCAGGGCCTCAACTATGGCTACACCTTC. This encodes CASSPQGLNYGYTF.

The chain employs TRBV15 and TRBJ1-4; tentative D call: TRBD1 (5 bases). This CDR3 comprises 14 residues. Germline values: CDR1 LNHNV, CDR2 YYDKDF (reference sequence). Deletions cut 0 bases from V and 3 bases from J, with 5 bases between. As DNA, the CDR3 is TGTGCCACCAGCAGAGAACAGGCTAATGAAAAACTGTTTTTT. Encoded protein: CATSREQANEKLFF.

The chain is built from TRBV14 and TRBJ2-3, with D uncertain. The CDR3 extends over 13 amino acids. Looked up from germline, CDR1 is SGHDN and CDR2 is FVKESK. V was trimmed by 4 bases and J by 2 bases, leaving 7 bases between them. The CDR3 loop is CASSPPSTDTQYF. DNA of the CDR3: TGTGCCAGCAGCCCTCCTTCCACAGATACGCAGTATTTT.